A selection of T cell receptor beta chains follows, all from one sample in a study of blood T cell repertoires in COVID-19. Sequencing used immunoSEQ multiplex PCR; TCRdb keeps in-frame clones, though not all of them. The table includes fewer than 350,000 clones, roughly 90% detected once. Material for sequencing was PBMCs or T cells enriched from blood (not recorded which). The origin of the receptors is a woman in her 40s who had recovered from COVID-19. The CDR3 runs from the conserved cysteine through the conserved F or W. The D gene is left open where the match is weak. The size entry is marked missing in some rows and otherwise reads once, few, many or a size class.

CASSLREPLAYGYTF	TGTGCCAGCAGTTTGCGGGAACCCTTAGCCTATGGCTACACCTTC	TRBJ1-2	.	.	TRBV27	15
CASSLIGLANEQFF	TGTGCCAGCAGCTTAATTGGCCTAGCCAATGAGCAGTTCTTC	TRBJ2-1	.	.	TRBV7-3	14
CASSGGTGGYGYTF	TGTGCCAGCAGTGGGGGGACAGGGGGCTATGGCTACACCTTC	TRBJ1-2	TRBD1	.	TRBV2	14
CASSIMGFRGSGNTIYF	TGTGCCAGTAGTATAATGGGCTTTAGGGGCTCTGGAAACACCATATATTTT	TRBJ1-3	.	.	TRBV19	17
CASSLVGTLGFTGNTIYF	TGTGCCAGCAGCTTGGTGGGGACACTGGGTTTTACTGGAAACACCATATATTTT	TRBJ1-3	.	.	TRBV5-6	18
CASSYGGGRAEFF	TGTGCCAGCAGTTACGGAGGCGGGAGGGCGGAGTTCTTC	TRBJ2-1	TRBD2	.	TRBV6-2/TRBV6-3	13
CASSPDRGPQPQHF	TGTGCCAGCAGCCCGGACAGGGGGCCGCAGCCCCAGCATTTT	TRBJ1-5	TRBD1	.	TRBV2	14
CASSHRQGTTYNEQFF	TGTGCCAGCAGCCACCGACAGGGGACAACCTACAATGAGCAGTTCTTC	TRBJ2-1	TRBD1	.	TRBV3-1/TRBV3-2	16
CASSLTLANEQFF	TGTGCCAGCAGCTTAACCCTAGCCAATGAGCAGTTCTTC	TRBJ2-1	.	once	TRBV7-3	13
CASSADRGGETQYF	TGTGCCAGCAGCGCCGACAGGGGTGGCGAGACCCAGTACTTC	TRBJ2-5	TRBD1	.	TRBV7-2	14
CASSADRNYGYTF	TGTGCCAGCAGCGCCGACAGAAACTATGGCTACACCTTC	TRBJ1-2	.	.	TRBV11-2	13
CASSFYLADEQYF	TGTGCCAGCAGCTTCTATCTAGCGGACGAGCAGTACTTC	TRBJ2-7	TRBD2	.	TRBV5-6	13
CASSEGREPQHF	TGTGCCAGCAGTGAAGGGAGAGAGCCCCAGCATTTT	TRBJ1-5	.	.	TRBV2	12
CASSFSAGSSGANVLTF	TGTGCCAGCTCATTCTCTGCGGGATCCTCTGGGGCCAACGTCCTGACTTTC	TRBJ2-6	.	.	TRBV18	17
CASITGTRNYEQYF	TGTGCCAGCATCACCGGGACTAGAAACTACGAGCAGTACTTC	TRBJ2-7	TRBD2	.	TRBV28	14
CASSAGRGGSPLHF	TGTGCCAGCAGCGCCGGGAGAGGAGGTTCACCCCTCCACTTT	TRBJ1-6	.	.	TRBV6-5	14
CASSYGGPRSRNTGELFF	TGCGCCAGCAGCTACGGAGGACCGAGATCACGGAACACCGGGGAGCTGTTTTTT	TRBJ2-2	.	.	TRBV5-1	18
CASRPTGENQPQHF	TGTGCCAGCAGACCAACAGGCGAGAATCAGCCCCAGCATTTT	TRBJ1-5	.	.	TRBV6-5	14
CASSSGTGNNQPQHF	TGTGCCAGCAGCTCCGGGACAGGGAACAATCAGCCCCAGCATTTT	TRBJ1-5	TRBD1	.	TRBV3-1/TRBV3-2	15
CASSPTGNIPNTEAFF	TGTGCCAGCTCTCCGACAGGGAATATCCCGAACACTGAAGCTTTCTTT	TRBJ1-1	TRBD1	.	TRBV18	16
CATSSLLGGSGNTIYF	TGTGCCACCAGCAGCCTACTGGGGGGGTCTGGAAACACCATATATTTT	TRBJ1-3	.	.	TRBV15	16
CASSLARPGLAGIQVNEQFF	TGTGCCAGCAGCTTAGCAAGGCCGGGACTAGCGGGAATACAAGTCAATGAGCAGTTCTTC	TRBJ2-1	TRBD2	.	TRBV7-3	20
CASSPGRGVVGNTEAFF	TGTGCCAGTAGTCCCGGGAGGGGGGTCGTGGGGAACACTGAAGCTTTCTTT	TRBJ1-1	.	.	TRBV19	17
CAWSGGLQETQYF	TGTGCCTGGAGTGGGGGACTACAAGAGACCCAGTACTTC	TRBJ2-5	TRBD2	.	TRBV30	13
CASSTGPANYGYTF	TGTGCCAGCAGTACAGGACCTGCTAACTATGGCTACACCTTC	TRBJ1-2	.	.	TRBV7-2	14
CASSPRGGAANTEAFF	TGTGCCAGCTCACCCCGGGGCGGGGCGGCGAACACTGAAGCTTTCTTT	TRBJ1-1	.	.	TRBV18	16
CASSPPSDTQYF	TGTGCCAGCAGCCCCCCGTCAGATACGCAGTATTTT	TRBJ2-3	.	.	TRBV7-8	12
CASAPGQGGTGELFF	TGTGCTAGTGCCCCCGGACAGGGGGGGACCGGGGAGCTGTTTTTT	TRBJ2-2	TRBD1	.	TRBV12-5	15
CASSRMGQASYNSPLHF	TGCGCCAGCAGCCGGATGGGACAGGCCTCCTATAATTCACCCCTCCACTTT	TRBJ1-6	TRBD1	.	TRBV5-1	17
CASSLSRIRLRKGYTF	TGTGCCAGCAGCCTTAGCCGGATACGTTTAAGGAAGGGCTACACCTTC	TRBJ1-2	.	.	TRBV7-8	16
CASSSSGTSFTDTQYF	TGTGCCAGCAGCTCGTCCGGGACTTCTTTCACAGATACGCAGTATTTT	TRBJ2-3	.	.	TRBV7-2	16
CASSLAGSGVGTGELFF	TGCGCCAGCAGCTTGGCCGGAAGCGGGGTAGGAACCGGGGAGCTGTTTTTT	TRBJ2-2	TRBD2	.	TRBV5-1	17
CASSVDTSYEQYF	TGTGCCAGCAGCGTAGACACCTCCTACGAGCAGTACTTC	TRBJ2-7	.	.	TRBV2	13
CASSRQGSSYEQYF	TGTGCCAGCAGCCGACAGGGGAGCTCCTACGAGCAGTACTTC	TRBJ2-7	TRBD1	.	TRBV7-9	14
CASSEGTGTNTEAFF	TGCGCCAGCAGCGAAGGGACAGGCACGAACACTGAAGCTTTCTTT	TRBJ1-1	TRBD1	.	TRBV5-1	15
CASSTRTLMNTEAFF	TGTGCCAGCAGCACCCGGACACTTATGAACACTGAAGCTTTCTTT	TRBJ1-1	.	.	TRBV7-8	15
CASSRIAGAGDTQYF	TGTGCCAGCAGCCGCATAGCGGGAGCTGGAGATACGCAGTATTTT	TRBJ2-3	TRBD2	.	TRBV7-2	15
CASSQADRDNQPQHF	TGCGCCAGCAGCCAAGCTGACAGAGACAATCAGCCCCAGCATTTT	TRBJ1-5	.	.	TRBV4-1	15
CASSDGTGVRDF	TGTGCCAGCAGCGACGGGACAGGGGTTCGGGATTTT	TRBJ1-5	TRBD1	.	TRBV6-5	12
CASSQDRISGPDQPQHF	TGCGCCAGCAGCCAAGATAGGATCAGCGGTCCCGATCAGCCCCAGCATTTT	TRBJ1-5	.	.	TRBV4-3	17
CASSRQIGGGEQYF	TGTGCCAGCAGCCGACAAATAGGAGGTGGGGAGCAGTACTTC	TRBJ2-7	.	.	TRBV5-4	14
CASSSKDRVYGYTF	TGTGCCAGCAGCTCTAAGGACAGGGTGTATGGCTACACCTTC	TRBJ1-2	.	.	TRBV21-1	14